This TCR beta chain emerged from a study of Graves' ophthalmopathy and Graves' hyperthyroidism (dated by TCRdb to 2017 to 2018). In terms of the full investigation: Peripheral blood samples were taken at the time of initial diagnosis, before any treatment was given. To explore V-J signatures distinguishing ophthalmopathy from hyperthyroidism, a discovery set of 100 patients (fewer than 45 ophthalmopathy, roughly 56 stable hyperthyroidism) was enrolled. In total, around 130 blood samples were TCR-sequenced: 40 to 45 ophthalmopathy, about 75 hyperthyroidism and some 17 hyperthyroidism-to-ophthalmopathy patients. An independent validation cohort comprised fewer than 20 hyperthyroidism patients and over 15 patients who later progressed from hyperthyroidism to ophthalmopathy. The study used signatures of the TCR beta repertoire to tell Graves' ophthalmopathy apart from Graves' hyperthyroidism and to predict which patients would progress to ophthalmopathy. In five or six hyperthyroidism patients, the T-cell repertoires found in thyroid tissue were compared with those found in blood. After sampling, hyperthyroidism patients received methimazole starting at 30 mg daily, and ophthalmopathy patients received high-dose intravenous methylprednisolone. The paper's findings and limits, for the study overall: Most expanded thyroid clonotypes with frequency above 0.001 were also detected in blood, suggesting blood repertoires may reflect the thyroid immune response. The 13-signature model separated ophthalmopathy from stable hyperthyroidism with over 85% sensitivity and 81% to 82% specificity in cross-validation, and 80%/75% in the test set. In validation, the model predicted ophthalmopathy progression with less than 71% sensitivity and roughly 72% specificity; roughly eleven predicted patients were CT-confirmed with GO in a median of approximately 6.2 months. No statistical method was used to set the sample size in advance, and the investigators knew which group each participant was assigned to.

The sample holds many counts of this clonotype. Its binding antigen is unknown. Per-base quality was not reported, and no clone a single base away is much larger than it. The CDR3 sequence holds 13 residues, the cysteine and phenylalanine included. Of the read, only the CDR3 DNA is kept; its 39 bases are in frame from base 1. The germline V gene supplies CDR1 SGHRS and CDR2 YFSETQ. At the junction V is shortened by 5 bases and J by 4 bases, with 9 bases in between. Patients with ophthalmopathy had moderately to severely active disease, with a Clinical Activity Score of 3 or more, a NOSPECS grade of 4 or more, and a disease duration of less than 3 months. Anyone with other autoimmune diseases, uncontrolled infections, pregnancy or lactation was excluded from the study. Diagnosis relied on clinical symptoms, serum thyroxine, TRAb, thyroid ultrasound and orbital computed tomography. PBMCs were isolated from approximately 10 ml of fresh peripheral blood by Ficoll-Paque density gradient centrifugation. Total RNA was extracted with Trizol reagent and quality-checked on an Agilent 2100 Bioanalyzer.

For repertoire sequencing, TCR beta CDR3 regions were amplified from RNA transcripts. A first-round RT-PCR used HTBI primers with the Qiagen OneStep RT-PCR kit, followed by a second-round multiplex PCR, size selection and purification. Libraries were sequenced paired-end with 100 bp reads on an Illumina HiSeq2000. Per the authors' processing: SOAPnuke was used for read processing, and reads with adapters, uncalled bases, a mean Phred below 15, or no exact constant-primer or identifier match were discarded. COPE v1.2.5 was used to merge high-quality paired reads. Each unique nucleotide sequence was defined as a clonotype, and clonotypes were aligned to IMGT TRB V, D and J references with MiTCR v1.1. Only V-J combinations with frequency above 0.0001 were analysed, covering over 99% of repertoires. For each V-J combination, a TCR clonal expansion and chaos score was defined as the ratio of F50 clonal expansion to chaos observed in the TCRdist matrix. Welch's t-statistics and random forest were used to reduce the features to roughly 14 V-J combinations, which were then used as input to a naive Bayes classifier. The similarity between thyroid and blood repertoires was quantified using the Morisita-Horn index. TCRdb itself trimmed the public reads at Q25 with fastp, ran MiXCR and retained productive beta chains. Here each entry gathers all rows of one CDR3 protein and keeps the most common genes and DNA. What appears here as the V and J calls and clone size reflects TCRdb's work, not the paper's. This sample holds 660,000 or so distinct CDR3 sequences; about two fifths were observed only once. The ten top clones hold more than 2.5% of the sample.

The TCR originated in an adult man with Graves' ophthalmopathy. Sequencing used peripheral blood. The rearrangement joined TRBV5-1 to TRBJ2-2; TRBD1 is a weak D gene call, 5 bases matching. The DNA is as follows: TGCGCCAGCAGAGCGACAGCCACCGGGGAGCTGTTTTTT. Protein translation: CASRATATGELFF.